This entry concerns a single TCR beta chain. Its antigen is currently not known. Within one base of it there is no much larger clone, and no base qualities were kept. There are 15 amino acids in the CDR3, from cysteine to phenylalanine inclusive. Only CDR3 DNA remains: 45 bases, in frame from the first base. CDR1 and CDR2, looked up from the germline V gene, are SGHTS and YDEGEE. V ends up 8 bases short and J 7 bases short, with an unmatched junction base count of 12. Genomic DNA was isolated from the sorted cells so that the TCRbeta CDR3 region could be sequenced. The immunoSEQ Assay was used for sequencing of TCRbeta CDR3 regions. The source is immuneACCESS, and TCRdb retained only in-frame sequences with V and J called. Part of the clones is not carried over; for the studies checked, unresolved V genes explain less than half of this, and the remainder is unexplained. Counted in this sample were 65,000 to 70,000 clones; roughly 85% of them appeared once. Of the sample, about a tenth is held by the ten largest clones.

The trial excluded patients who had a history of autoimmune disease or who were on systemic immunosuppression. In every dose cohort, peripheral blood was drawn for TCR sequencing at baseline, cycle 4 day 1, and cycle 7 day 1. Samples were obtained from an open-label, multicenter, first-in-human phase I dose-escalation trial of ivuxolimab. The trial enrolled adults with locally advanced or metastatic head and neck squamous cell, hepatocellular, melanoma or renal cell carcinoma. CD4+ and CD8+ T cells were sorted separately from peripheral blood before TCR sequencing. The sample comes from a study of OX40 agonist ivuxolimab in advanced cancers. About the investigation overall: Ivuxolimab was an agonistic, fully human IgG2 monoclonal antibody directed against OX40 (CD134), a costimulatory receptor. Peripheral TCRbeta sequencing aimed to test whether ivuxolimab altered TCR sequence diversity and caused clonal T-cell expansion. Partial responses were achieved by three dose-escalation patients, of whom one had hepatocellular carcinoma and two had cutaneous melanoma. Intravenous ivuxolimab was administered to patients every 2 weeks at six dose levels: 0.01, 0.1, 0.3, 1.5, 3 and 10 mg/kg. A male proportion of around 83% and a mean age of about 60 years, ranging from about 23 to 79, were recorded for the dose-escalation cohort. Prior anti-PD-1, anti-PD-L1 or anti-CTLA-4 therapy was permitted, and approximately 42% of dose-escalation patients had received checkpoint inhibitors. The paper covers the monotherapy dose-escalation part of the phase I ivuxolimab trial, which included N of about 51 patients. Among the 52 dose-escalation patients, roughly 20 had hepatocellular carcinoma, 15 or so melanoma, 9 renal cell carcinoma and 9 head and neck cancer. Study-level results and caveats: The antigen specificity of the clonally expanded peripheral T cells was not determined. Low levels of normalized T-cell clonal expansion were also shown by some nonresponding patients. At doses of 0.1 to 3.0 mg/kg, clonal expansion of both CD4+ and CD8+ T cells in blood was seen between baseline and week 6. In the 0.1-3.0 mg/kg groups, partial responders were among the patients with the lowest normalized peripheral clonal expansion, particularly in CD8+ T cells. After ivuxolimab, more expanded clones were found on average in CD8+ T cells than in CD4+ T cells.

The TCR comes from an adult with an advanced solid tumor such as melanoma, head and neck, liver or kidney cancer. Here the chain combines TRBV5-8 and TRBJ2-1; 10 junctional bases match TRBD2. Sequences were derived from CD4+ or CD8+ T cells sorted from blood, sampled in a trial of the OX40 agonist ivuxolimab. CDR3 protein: CASRGLAAPVNEQFF. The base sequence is TGTGCCAGTCGAGGACTAGCGGCCCCCGTAAATGAGCAGTTCTTC.